Listed below are T cell receptor beta chains from one sample, sequenced in a study of blood T cell repertoires in COVID-19. The method was immunoSEQ multiplex PCR; TCRdb's version includes in-frame clones alone and lacks a portion of them. The table includes some 300,000 clones, approximately 90% detected once. The material sequenced was PBMCs or T cells enriched from blood (not recorded which). Source of these receptors: a woman in her thirties or forties who had recovered from COVID-19. The CDR3 runs from the conserved cysteine through the conserved F or W. D genes are given only for firm matches. Expanded clones are given a class, and other clones once, few, many or no size at all.

clone size | D gene | J gene | V gene | CDR3 protein | CDR3 DNA
NA | TRBD1 | TRBJ1-2 | TRBV6-1 | CASSEGGTAPNYGYTF | TGTGCCAGCAGTGAAGGGGGGACAGCACCTAACTATGGCTACACCTTC
once | NA | TRBJ2-2 | TRBV28 | CASSFGSSSTGELFF | TGTGCCAGCAGTTTCGGGTCTTCCAGCACCGGGGAGCTGTTTTTT
once | TRBD1 | TRBJ1-1 | TRBV11-3 | CASSLRTGGTEAFF | TGTGCCAGCAGCCTCCGGACAGGGGGCACTGAAGCTTTCTTT
NA | NA | TRBJ1-5 | TRBV21-1 | CASSKAAGKGNQPQHF | TGTGCCAGCAGCAAAGCAGCGGGGAAGGGCAATCAGCCCCAGCATTTT
NA | NA | TRBJ2-2 | TRBV7-2 | CASSAVDTGELFF | TGTGCCAGCAGCGCGGTGGACACCGGGGAGCTGTTTTTT
NA | NA | TRBJ2-5 | TRBV11-2 | CASSLDLAVQETQYF | TGTGCCAGCAGCTTAGATTTGGCAGTCCAAGAGACCCAGTACTTC
once | NA | TRBJ2-1 | TRBV30 | CAWRLSGVYNEQFF | TGTGCCTGGAGGTTATCCGGGGTTTACAATGAGCAGTTCTTC
NA | NA | TRBJ2-1 | TRBV24-1 | CATSDPGGSNYNEQFF | TGTGCCACCAGTGACCCTGGGGGGAGTAACTACAATGAGCAGTTCTTC
NA | NA | TRBJ1-4 | TRBV29-1 | CSAAGQGNEKLFF | TGCAGCGCTGCAGGCCAGGGTAATGAAAAACTGTTTTTT
NA | NA | TRBJ2-6 | TRBV28 | CASSAGTMSSGANVLTF | TGTGCCAGCAGCGCCGGGACAATGAGCTCTGGGGCCAACGTCCTGACTTTC
NA | NA | TRBJ1-1 | TRBV19 | CASSLEGGQRTFF | TGTGCCAGTAGTCTCGAGGGCGGACAGCGAACTTTCTTT
NA | NA | TRBJ2-7 | TRBV21-1 | CVRFYEQYF | TGTGTCCGGTTCTACGAGCAGTACTTC
NA | NA | TRBJ2-1 | TRBV6-2/TRBV6-3 | CASSLINGGLFSPFF | TGTGCCAGCAGCTTAATCAATGGGGGCCTCTTTTCCCCGTTCTTC
NA | TRBD2 | TRBJ2-3 | TRBV11-2 | CASSLGLAGGPDTQYF | TGTGCCAGCAGCTTAGGTCTAGCGGGAGGACCAGATACGCAGTATTTT
once | TRBD2 | TRBJ2-1 | TRBV7-9 | CASSPRIAGGGYNEQFF | TGTGCCAGCAGCCCCCGAATAGCGGGAGGAGGATACAATGAGCAGTTCTTC
NA | TRBD2 | TRBJ2-3 | TRBV12-5 | CASGLVRLAGESSDTQYF | TGTGCTAGTGGTTTGGTACGGTTAGCGGGAGAATCCTCAGATACGCAGTATTTT
NA | TRBD1 | TRBJ2-3 | TRBV3-1/TRBV3-2 | CASSHHPTGVDTDTQYF | TGTGCCAGCAGCCATCACCCGACAGGGGTCGACACAGATACGCAGTATTTT